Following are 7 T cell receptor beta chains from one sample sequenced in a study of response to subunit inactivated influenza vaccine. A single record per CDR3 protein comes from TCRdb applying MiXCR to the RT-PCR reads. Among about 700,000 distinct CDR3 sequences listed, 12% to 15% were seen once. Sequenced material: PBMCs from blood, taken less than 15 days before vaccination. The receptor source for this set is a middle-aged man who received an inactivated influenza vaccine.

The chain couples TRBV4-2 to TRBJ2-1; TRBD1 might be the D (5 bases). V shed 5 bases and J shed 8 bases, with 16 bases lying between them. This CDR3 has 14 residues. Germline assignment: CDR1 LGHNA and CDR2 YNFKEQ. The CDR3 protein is CASSSDSPGDEQFF. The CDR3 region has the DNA TGTGCCAGCAGCTCTGACAGCCCGGGCGATGAGCAGTTCTTC.

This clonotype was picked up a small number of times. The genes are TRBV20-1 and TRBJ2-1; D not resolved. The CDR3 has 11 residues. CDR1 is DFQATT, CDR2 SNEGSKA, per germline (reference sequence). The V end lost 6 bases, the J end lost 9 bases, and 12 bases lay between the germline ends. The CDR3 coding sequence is TGCAGTGCAACGAGGAGCAGTGAGCAGTTCTTC. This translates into CSATRSSEQFF.

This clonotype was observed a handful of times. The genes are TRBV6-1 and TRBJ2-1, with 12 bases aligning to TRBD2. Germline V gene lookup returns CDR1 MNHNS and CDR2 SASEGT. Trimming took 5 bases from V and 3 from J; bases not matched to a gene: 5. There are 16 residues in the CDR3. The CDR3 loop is CASSRPTSGSYNEQFF. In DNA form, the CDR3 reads TGTGCCAGCAGTCGCCCGACTAGCGGGAGCTACAATGAGCAGTTCTTC.

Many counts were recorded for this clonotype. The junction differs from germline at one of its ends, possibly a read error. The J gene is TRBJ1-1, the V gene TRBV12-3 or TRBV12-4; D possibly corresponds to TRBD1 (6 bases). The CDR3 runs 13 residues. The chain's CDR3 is CASSLDRYTEAFF. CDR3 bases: TGTGCCAGCAGCTTAGACAGGTACACTGAAGCTTTCTTT.

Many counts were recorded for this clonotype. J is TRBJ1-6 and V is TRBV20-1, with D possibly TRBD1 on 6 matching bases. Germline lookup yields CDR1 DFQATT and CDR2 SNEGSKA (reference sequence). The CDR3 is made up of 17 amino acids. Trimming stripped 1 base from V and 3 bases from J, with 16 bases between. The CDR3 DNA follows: TGCAGTGCTAGAGTCCCGGGACATGAGCGCTATAATTCACCCCTCCACTTT. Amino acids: CSARVPGHERYNSPLHF.

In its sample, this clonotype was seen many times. The CDR3 region has the DNA TGTGCCAGCAGTTTAGGCAGGGCGGGCTACGAGCAGTACTTC. Encoded protein: CASSLGRAGYEQYF. V gene TRBV12-3 or TRBV12-4 combines with J gene TRBJ2-7; D might be TRBD1 or TRBD2, each matching 5 bases. This CDR3 is 14 amino acids long. The germline V and J ends were trimmed by 1 base and 3 bases, with 10 bases remaining between them.

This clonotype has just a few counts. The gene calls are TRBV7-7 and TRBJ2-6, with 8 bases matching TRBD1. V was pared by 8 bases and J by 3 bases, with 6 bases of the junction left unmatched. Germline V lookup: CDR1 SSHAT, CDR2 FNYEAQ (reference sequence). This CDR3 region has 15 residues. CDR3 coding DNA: TGTGCCAGCGACAGGGGTGGTTGTGGGGCCAACGTCCTGACTTTC. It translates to CASDRGGCGANVLTF.